One sample yielded the 10 T cell receptor beta chains listed below, sequenced in a study of blood T cell repertoires in COVID-19. Libraries were prepared by immunoSEQ multiplex PCR; TCRdb keeps only in-frame clonotypes and omits some of them. The sample has tens of thousands of clones; around 83% are singletons. Sequencing input: peripheral blood. The receptor source for this set is a human donor with acute or convalescent COVID-19. The donor label of this sample is uncertain.

This clone was detected a few times. This chain uses TRBV29-1 with TRBJ1-1; 9 nucleotides line up with TRBD1. The V gene's germline CDR1 is SQVTM and CDR2 ANQGSEA. The CDR3 runs 13 residues. Unmatched junction bases numbered 7, after V lost 7 bases and J lost 4 bases. The CDR3 sequence is CSGGGQGSTEAFF. As DNA, the CDR3 is TGCAGCGGAGGGGGACAGGGAAGCACTGAAGCTTTCTTT.

The rearrangement joins TRBV27 to TRBJ2-2; TRBD1 aligns across 11 bases. The CDR3 covers 17 residues. V gave up 5 bases and J gave up 2 bases; unmatched junction bases: 7. The germline gives CDR1 MNHEY, CDR2 SMNVEV (reference sequence). The CDR3 sequence is CASSLWGTGGNTGELFF. The CDR3 DNA follows: TGTGCCAGCAGTCTATGGGGGACAGGGGGTAACACCGGGGAGCTGTTTTTT.

The V call is TRBV27, the J call TRBJ2-3, with D perhaps matching TRBD1 (6 bases). Germline V gene data show CDR1 as MNHEY and CDR2 as SMNVEV (reference sequence). There are 15 residues in the CDR3. Trimming took off 2 bases at V and 3 bases at J, with 12 bases between the two ends. CDR3 DNA: TGTGCCAGCAGTTTAGGGGACACCTTAACAGATACGCAGTATTTT. This gives the protein CASSLGDTLTDTQYF.

This chain joins TRBV5-1 and TRBJ1-2; D unclear. Germline V gene data show CDR1 as SGHRS and CDR2 as YFSETQ. Trimming shortened V by 1 base and J by 11 bases, and 18 bases separated the two germline ends. This CDR3 has 14 amino acids. Written as DNA, the CDR3 is TGCGCCAGCAGCTTGAACTACGAATCCCCTGGGTACACCTTC. Translated, it gives CASSLNYESPGYTF.

V usage is TRBV18 and J usage is TRBJ2-3; D not resolved. This CDR3 spans 12 amino acids. The V end lost 3 bases, the J end lost 3 bases, and 4 bases lay between the germline ends. The germline gives CDR1 KGHSH, CDR2 LQKENI. Here the CDR3 reads CASSPSTDTQYF. Here the CDR3 DNA reads TGTGCCAGCTCACCGAGTACAGATACGCAGTATTTT. Complete variable domain (other parts from reference TRBV18 and TRBJ2-3): NAGVMQNPRHLVRRRGQEARLRCSPMKGHSHVYWYRQLPEEGLKFMVYLQKENIIDESGMPKERFSAEFPKEGPSILRIQQVVRGDSAAYFCASSPSTDTQYFGPGTRLTVL.

This clone was recorded only once. The junction departs from the called germline gene at one end, perhaps through a read error. This chain connects TRBV3-1 (or the pseudogene TRBV3-2) to TRBJ2-3; D assignment may be TRBD1 or TRBD2 (6 bases each). Germline-derived CDR1 and CDR2 are LGHDT and YNNKEL (reference sequence). There are 13 residues in the CDR3. CDR3 DNA sequence: TGTGCCAGCAGTCAAGGGGGGCGAGATACGCAGTATTTT. This sequence encodes CASSQGGRDTQYF.

The gene calls are TRBV4-3 and TRBJ2-1, with 11 nucleotides matching TRBD2. Losses at the gene ends were 4 bases for V and 8 bases for J; bases not matched to a gene: 4. The germline V gene has CDR1 LGHNA and CDR2 YSLEER. The CDR3 loop spans 14 amino acids. The CDR3 loop reads CASSLLLAGDEQFF. CDR3 sequence (DNA): TGCGCCAGCAGCCTCTTACTAGCGGGGGATGAGCAGTTCTTC.

The V gene is TRBV2, the J gene TRBJ1-5; the D gene is possibly TRBD1 (6 bases). The germline gives CDR1 SNHLY, CDR2 FYNNEI. The CDR3 consists of 15 residues. Trimming left V 7 bases short and J 0 bases short, with 13 bases between. CDR3 amino acids: CASKAGEYSNQPQHF. CDR3 in DNA: TGTGCCAGCAAGGCAGGGGAATATAGCAATCAGCCCCAGCATTTT.

The chain joins TRBV10-1 to TRBJ1-1; the D is unclear. The V end lost 3 bases, the J end lost 1 base, and 6 bases lay between the germline ends. The CDR3 has 13 amino acids. Germline V gives CDR1 WNHNN, CDR2 SYGVQD (reference sequence). CDR3 coding DNA: TGCGCCAGCAGTGACCAGGCGAACACTGAAGCTTTCTTT. It yields the protein CASSDQANTEAFF.

Points on this clone: At one end the junction does not follow the germline gene, possibly because of a read error. V gene TRBV3-1 (or the pseudogene TRBV3-2) combines with J gene TRBJ2-3; D is uncertain. Germline CDR1 and CDR2: LGHDT and YNNKEL (reference sequence). This CDR3 is 12 amino acids long. The CDR3: CASSPDSDTRYF. DNA of the CDR3: TGTGCCAGCAGCCCCGACTCGGATACGCGGTATTTT.